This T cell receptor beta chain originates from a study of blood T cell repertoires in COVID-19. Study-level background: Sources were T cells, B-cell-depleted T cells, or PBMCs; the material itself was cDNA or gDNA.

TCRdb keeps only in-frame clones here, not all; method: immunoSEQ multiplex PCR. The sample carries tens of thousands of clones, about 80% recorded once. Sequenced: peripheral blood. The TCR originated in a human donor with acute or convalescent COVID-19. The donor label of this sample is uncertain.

This CDR3 is CASSLSRGGYNEQFF. CDR3 sequence (DNA): TGTGCCAGCAGCCTCTCTAGGGGGGGCTACAATGAGCAGTTCTTC. The V gene is TRBV9, the J gene TRBJ2-1; perhaps TRBD2 as D (7 bases). The CDR3 totals 15 residues. V was pared by 4 bases and J by 3 bases, with 14 bases between. Looked up from germline, CDR1 is SGDLS and CDR2 is YYNGEE. Full variable domain (missing parts from reference TRBV9 and TRBJ2-1): DSGVTQTPKHLITATGQRVTLRCSPRSGDLSVYWYQQSLDQGLQFLIQYYNGEERAKGNILERFSAQQFPDLHSELNLSSLELGDSALYFCASSLSRGGYNEQFFGPGTRLTVL.